This T cell receptor (beta chain) was observed in a study of T cell repertoires in cytomegalovirus infection. Study background: Recently identified HLA-C-restricted CMV epitopes were used, and well-studied HLA-B-restricted CMV epitopes were used as well. It can be stated that public TCR beta signatures indicated CMV infection as well as a matching HLA type. Study findings and constraints: The cumulative frequency of public TCR beta families identified carriers of CMV plus the relevant HLA. What dominated the ex vivo response were HLA-C-restricted CMV-specific TCR beta clonotypes.

On this clonotype itself: Its antigen is unknown. At one boundary the junction diverges from the germline segment, which might be a read error.

The CDR3 covers 13 residues. CDR1 is SGHDN and CDR2 is FVKESK in the germline V gene. One entry per CDR3 protein, called by TCRdb with MiXCR from the reads. The table lists about a million distinct CDR3 sequences, about 33% of them singletons. The source of this sequence is a human donor in good health (CMV status not recorded). Some clones in this sample may be carry-over from other donors' samples. Source: cultured CD8+ T cells from PBMCs, taken from culture after CMV antigen stimulation. The genes are TRBV14 and TRBJ1-1, with unresolved D. The DNA of the CDR3 is TGTGTCAGCAGCCTAGGGAAAGGGACTGAAGCTTTCTTT. Encoded protein: CVSSLGKGTEAFF.